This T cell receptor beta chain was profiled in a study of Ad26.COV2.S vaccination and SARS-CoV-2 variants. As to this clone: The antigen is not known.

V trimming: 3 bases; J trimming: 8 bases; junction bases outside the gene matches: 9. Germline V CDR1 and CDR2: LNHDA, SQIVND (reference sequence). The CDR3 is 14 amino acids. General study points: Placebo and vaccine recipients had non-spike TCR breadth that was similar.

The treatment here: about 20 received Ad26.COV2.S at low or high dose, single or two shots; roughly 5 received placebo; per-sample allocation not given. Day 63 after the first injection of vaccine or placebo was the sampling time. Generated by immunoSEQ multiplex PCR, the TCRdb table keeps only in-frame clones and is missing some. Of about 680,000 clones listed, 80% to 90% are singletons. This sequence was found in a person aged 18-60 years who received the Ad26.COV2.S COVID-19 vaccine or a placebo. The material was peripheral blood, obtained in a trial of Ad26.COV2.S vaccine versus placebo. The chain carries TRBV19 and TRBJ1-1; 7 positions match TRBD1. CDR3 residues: CASSIGLGTVEAFF. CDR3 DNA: TGTGCCAGTAGTATCGGGTTGGGGACAGTCGAAGCTTTCTTT.